These T cell receptor beta chains were read from a single sample in a study of shared T cell receptors in the human thymus. Libraries were prepared by immunoSEQ multiplex PCR; TCRdb keeps only in-frame clonotypes and omits some of them. The data hold about 380,000 clones, with 95% observed a single time. The sample comprised thymocytes. The receptor source for this set is a human donor. Both conserved end residues are part of each CDR3. A D gene is named only where the DNA matches it firmly. Only some rows state a clone size, as once, few, many or a class for expanded clones.

d_gene	v_gene	abundance	j_gene	CDR3aa	CDR3nt
TRBD2	TRBV10-1	.	TRBJ2-3	CASSGSPAGAGGDTQYF	TGCGCCAGCAGTGGATCTCCAGCGGGCGCCGGGGGGGATACGCAGTATTTT
TRBD1	TRBV2	few	TRBJ1-2	CASSAQTGVRGYTF	TGTGCCAGCAGTGCACAGACAGGGGTGAGGGGCTACACCTTC
TRBD1	TRBV9	.	TRBJ1-1	CASSVSRTGNTEAFF	TGTGCCAGCAGCGTATCCCGGACAGGGAACACTGAAGCTTTCTTT
.	TRBV28	.	TRBJ1-3	CASSLSPWQGANTIYF	TGTGCCAGCAGTTTATCCCCCTGGCAGGGCGCAAACACCATATATTTT
.	TRBV27	once	TRBJ1-1	CASSVSGKEDTEAFF	TGTGCCAGCAGTGTATCCGGGAAGGAGGACACTGAAGCTTTCTTT
.	TRBV21-1	once	TRBJ2-1	CASNSEDRGRDEQFF	TGTGCCAGCAACAGTGAGGACAGGGGGAGGGATGAGCAGTTCTTC
.	TRBV28	.	TRBJ1-5	CASSFQAERLGQPQHF	TGTGCCAGCAGTTTCCAGGCCGAACGGTTGGGCCAGCCCCAGCATTTT
TRBD1	TRBV6-6	.	TRBJ2-7	CASSSTRDSFSYEQYF	TGTGCCAGCAGTTCAACCCGGGACAGCTTCTCCTACGAGCAGTACTTC
TRBD2	TRBV29-1	.	TRBJ2-7	CSVGGGRSYEQYF	TGCAGCGTTGGGGGAGGGCGTTCCTACGAGCAGTACTTC
TRBD1	TRBV12-5	.	TRBJ1-1	CASGSTGGGNTEAFF	TGTGCTAGTGGTTCCACAGGGGGCGGGAACACTGAAGCTTTCTTT
.	TRBV5-5	.	TRBJ2-2	CASSLAGGDTGELFF	TGTGCCAGCAGCTTGGCTGGGGGAGACACCGGGGAGCTGTTTTTT
.	TRBV7-2	.	TRBJ1-3	CASSFRATGNTIYF	TGTGCCAGCAGCTTCCGGGCCACTGGAAACACCATATATTTT
TRBD2	TRBV30	.	TRBJ2-4	CAWSTVRLDTSGRGVVGENIQYF	TGTGCCTGGAGTACCGTACGCTTGGATACTAGCGGGAGAGGGGTCGTAGGTGAAAACATTCAGTACTTC
.	TRBV18	.	TRBJ2-1	CASSLPTRGIVSYNEQFF	TGTGCCAGCTCACTACCCACCCGGGGGATCGTCTCCTACAATGAGCAGTTCTTC
.	TRBV19	.	TRBJ2-2	CASYPRGGRVNNTGELFF	TGTGCCAGTTATCCCCGCGGGGGCCGCGTTAATAACACCGGGGAGCTGTTTTTT
.	TRBV10-3	.	TRBJ1-1	CAIRGGRGEAFF	TGTGCCATCAGGGGGGGACGGGGTGAAGCTTTCTTT
.	TRBV30	.	TRBJ2-6	CAWNRGGHSGANVLTF	TGTGCCTGGAATCGTGGGGGACACTCTGGGGCCAACGTCCTGACTTTC
TRBD2	TRBV10-3	.	TRBJ2-1	CAISESTREVPGNEQFF	TGTGCCATCAGTGAGTCGACTCGGGAGGTCCCCGGGAATGAGCAGTTCTTC
.	TRBV27	.	TRBJ2-2	CASSLEKPGELFF	TGTGCCAGCAGTTTAGAGAAGCCCGGGGAGCTGTTTTTT
.	TRBV4-3	.	TRBJ1-4	CASSHQKEKLFF	TGCGCCAGCAGCCACCAGAAGGAAAAACTGTTTTTT
.	TRBV11-2	once	TRBJ2-7	CASSLPPTSLPYEQYF	TGTGCCAGCAGCCTCCCCCCCACTTCGCTGCCTTACGAGCAGTACTTC
TRBD2	TRBV5-1	.	TRBJ2-7	CASSLLPSGRAWSYEQYF	TGCGCCAGCAGCTTGTTACCTAGCGGGAGGGCCTGGTCCTACGAGCAGTACTTC
.	TRBV27	.	TRBJ2-3	CASSSPRQGLSTDTQYF	TGTGCCAGCAGCTCCCCTAGGCAGGGCCTAAGCACAGATACGCAGTATTTT
TRBD2	TRBV28	.	TRBJ2-7	CASSLRTSGTYEQYF	TGTGCCAGCAGTTTGCGAACTAGCGGAACCTACGAGCAGTACTTC
TRBD1	TRBV27	.	TRBJ2-7	CASSPTGTGAPAGKGSWGFYEQYF	TGTGCCAGCAGTCCTACCGGGACAGGGGCGCCAGCGGGCAAGGGGAGTTGGGGCTTTTACGAGCAGTACTTC
.	TRBV28	.	TRBJ1-5	CASSHLERRTVGGPQHF	TGTGCCAGCAGTCACCTAGAAAGGAGGACGGTTGGCGGGCCCCAGCATTTT
.	TRBV27	.	TRBJ1-2	CASSSAKGYTF	TGTGCCAGCAGTTCTGCTAAAGGCTACACCTTC
.	TRBV18	.	TRBJ2-2	CASSPEFWGRSGELFF	TGTGCCAGCTCACCGGAGTTTTGGGGCCGTAGCGGGGAGCTGTTTTTT
.	TRBV7-9	.	TRBJ1-2	CASSLNSRGGYGYTF	TGTGCCAGCAGCTTAAATAGTAGGGGCGGCTATGGCTACACCTTC
TRBD1	TRBV4-1	.	TRBJ2-7	CASSQDRDSYEQYF	TGCGCCAGCAGCCAAGATAGGGACAGCTACGAGCAGTACTTC
TRBD1	TRBV7-2	.	TRBJ2-7	CASSLAWTGITYEQYF	TGTGCCAGCAGCTTAGCCTGGACAGGGATCACCTACGAGCAGTACTTC
.	TRBV14	.	TRBJ1-2	CASSQVSYYGYTF	TGTGCCAGCAGCCAAGTCTCCTACTATGGCTACACCTTC
TRBD1	TRBV7-9	once	TRBJ2-3	CASSANRGSTSTDTQYF	TGTGCCAGCAGCGCAAACAGGGGTTCCACTAGCACAGATACGCAGTATTTT
.	TRBV7-9	.	TRBJ2-5	CASSLADQGIEGETQYF	TGTGCCAGCAGCTTAGCGGACCAGGGAATAGAAGGAGAGACCCAGTACTTC
TRBD1	TRBV6-6	.	TRBJ1-5	CASSSDRGGNQPQHF	TGTGCCAGCAGTTCTGACAGGGGTGGGAATCAGCCCCAGCATTTT
.	TRBV7-8	.	TRBJ2-3	CATNPKYTDTQYF	TGTGCCACTAACCCAAAGTACACAGATACGCAGTATTTT
TRBD2	TRBV4-3	.	TRBJ2-1	CASSQAVTSGGYNEQFF	TGCGCCAGCAGCCAGGCCGTGACTAGCGGAGGTTACAATGAGCAGTTCTTC
.	TRBV6-1	.	TRBJ2-5	CASSEAAGRCREQYF	TGTGCCAGCAGTGAAGCGGCCGGCCGATGTAGAGAGCAGTACTTC
.	TRBV4-1	.	TRBJ1-2	CASSQGPRERSYGYTF	TGCGCCAGCAGCCAAGGGCCCAGGGAGAGGAGCTATGGCTACACCTTC
TRBD1	TRBV11-2	.	TRBJ2-1	CASSSMNRGQGVGEQFF	TGTGCCAGCAGCTCGATGAACAGGGGACAGGGAGTAGGGGAGCAGTTCTTC
.	TRBV5-1	.	TRBJ2-3	CASSLHGAPGTDTQYF	TGCGCCAGCAGCTTGCACGGGGCCCCGGGCACAGATACGCAGTATTTT
.	TRBV5-1	.	TRBJ2-3	CASSLVGTCRGLDTDTQYF	TGCGCCAGCAGCTTGGTTGGAACGTGTCGGGGGTTGGACACAGATACGCAGTATTTT
.	TRBV5-4	.	TRBJ2-1	CASSLVTLGGFYNEQFF	TGTGCCAGCAGCTTGGTAACCCTGGGCGGATTCTACAATGAGCAGTTCTTC
TRBD2	TRBV7-8	.	TRBJ2-1	CASSTTGTSGRWVDEQFF	TGTGCCAGCAGCACGACCGGGACTAGCGGGAGATGGGTGGATGAGCAGTTCTTC
.	TRBV7-2	.	TRBJ1-2	CASSLTRTDLPSNYGYTF	TGTGCCAGCAGCTTAACCAGAACAGATCTCCCCTCTAACTATGGCTACACCTTC
.	TRBV6-4	.	TRBJ2-7	CASSDSRSYTYEQYF	TGTGCCAGCAGTGACTCGAGGTCTTATACCTACGAGCAGTACTTC
TRBD2	TRBV27	.	TRBJ2-7	CASSPRGSGSPPWGYF	TGTGCCAGCAGTCCCCGGGGTAGCGGGTCCCCCCCTTGGGGGTACTTC
TRBD2	TRBV7-2	.	TRBJ2-1	CASSLTGGWSGSIDEQFF	TGTGCCAGCAGCTTGACCGGTGGGTGGAGCGGGAGCATCGATGAGCAGTTCTTC
TRBD2	TRBV7-2	.	TRBJ2-7	CASSPKVERESSYEQYF	TGTGCCAGCAGCCCCAAAGTGGAGCGGGAAAGCTCCTACGAGCAGTACTTC
TRBD2	TRBV30	.	TRBJ2-3	CAWSTRTSASTDTQYF	TGTGCCTGGAGTACCCGGACTAGCGCTAGCACAGATACGCAGTATTTT
TRBD1	TRBV7-2	.	TRBJ1-2	CASSLGQGSYTF	TGTGCCAGCAGCTTAGGACAGGGTAGCTACACCTTC
TRBD1	TRBV7-9	once	TRBJ1-2	CASSPGQGNQANYGYTF	TGTGCCAGCAGCCCAGGACAGGGAAACCAAGCTAACTATGGCTACACCTTC
.	TRBV5-1	.	TRBJ2-1	CASSLEQASYNEQFF	TGCGCCAGCAGCTTGGAACAGGCGTCCTACAATGAGCAGTTCTTC
.	TRBV27	once	TRBJ2-1	CASSLSFEGGGNEQFF	TGTGCCAGCAGTTTAAGCTTCGAGGGAGGGGGGAATGAGCAGTTCTTC
.	TRBV5-4	.	TRBJ1-1	CASSLGGGAPGSEAFF	TGTGCCAGCAGCTTGGGCGGAGGGGCGCCGGGCTCTGAAGCTTTCTTT
.	TRBV10-2	.	TRBJ2-3	CASSAPPKTSSTDTQYF	TGCGCCAGCAGTGCCCCCCCAAAAACCTCTAGCACAGATACGCAGTATTTT
.	TRBV4-1	.	TRBJ1-1	CASSAPIWDKMNTEAFF	TGCGCCAGCAGCGCTCCTATTTGGGACAAAATGAACACTGAAGCTTTCTTT
.	TRBV21-1	.	TRBJ2-7	CASSKLAGGNYEQYF	TGTGCCAGCAGCAAACTAGCGGGAGGGAACTACGAGCAGTACTTC
TRBD1	TRBV27	once	TRBJ1-2	CASSLASGGADGYTF	TGTGCCAGCAGTTTGGCGTCAGGGGGCGCGGATGGCTACACCTTC